This T cell receptor (beta chain) was profiled in a study of blood T cell repertoires in COVID-19. Study background: Sources were T cells, B-cell-depleted T cells, or PBMCs; the material itself was cDNA or gDNA.

CDR1 and CDR2 (germline): MDHEN, SYDVKM. The CDR3 length is 14 residues. V lost 7 bases and J lost 2; bases outside the gene matches: 8. TCRdb's table, derived via immunoSEQ multiplex PCR, lists solely in-frame clones and lacks some. The sample holds 250,000 to 350,000 clones, more than 70% seen once. The table lists this clone with a count of one. This receptor was taken from a woman in her thirties with COVID-19, enrolled during active disease. Sequences were obtained from peripheral blood. The V gene is TRBV28, the J gene TRBJ2-7; 7 bases line up with TRBD2. CDR3 residues: CASTSPGGTYEQYF. The CDR3 DNA reads TGTGCCAGCACATCTCCGGGGGGAACCTACGAGCAGTACTTC.